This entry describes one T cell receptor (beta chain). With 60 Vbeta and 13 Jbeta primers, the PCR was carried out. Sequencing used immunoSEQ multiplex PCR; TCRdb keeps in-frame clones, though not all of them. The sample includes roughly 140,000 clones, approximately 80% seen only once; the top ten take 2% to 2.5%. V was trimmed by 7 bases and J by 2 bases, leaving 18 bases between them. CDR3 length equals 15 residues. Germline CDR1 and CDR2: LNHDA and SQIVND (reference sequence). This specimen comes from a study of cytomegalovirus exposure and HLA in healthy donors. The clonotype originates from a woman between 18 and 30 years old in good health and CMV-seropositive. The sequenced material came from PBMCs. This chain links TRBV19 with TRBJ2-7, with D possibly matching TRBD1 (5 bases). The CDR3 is CASTISTGQAYEQYF. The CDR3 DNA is TGTGCCAGTACCATAAGTACAGGCCAGGCCTACGAGCAGTACTTC. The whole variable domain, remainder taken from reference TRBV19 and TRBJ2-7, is DGGITQSPKYLFRKEGQNVTLSCEQNLNHDAMYWYRQDPGQGLRLIYYSQIVNDFQKGDIAEGYSVSREKKESFPLTVTSAQKNPTAFYLCASTISTGQAYEQYFGPGTRLTVT.